This T cell receptor beta chain originates from a study of control samples from healthy donors and cancer patients. Repertoires were generated with immunoSEQ multiplex PCR, while TCRdb's copy carries only in-frame clones and drops some. The sample consists of 30,000 to 35,000 clones, approximately 94% of them appearing once. Germline CDR1 is KGHSH and CDR2 is LQKENI. The V and J ends lost 8 bases and 7 bases respectively, with 11 bases between them. The CDR3 loop spans 11 amino acids. The chain employs TRBV18 and TRBJ1-1; a weak D match, TRBD1 (6 bases). Sequencing input: blood. The receptor comes from a man between 60 and 75 years old in good health. DNA for the CDR3: TGTGCCAGCATCGGACAGCTTGAAGCTTTCTTT. Residues: CASIGQLEAFF.